This T cell receptor beta chain was identified during a study of OX40 agonist ivuxolimab in advanced cancers. V dropped 0 bases and J dropped 4 bases, with 13 bases sitting between them. Germline V gene lookup returns CDR1 LGHNA and CDR2 YSLEER. CDR3 length equals 15 residues. Profiling relied on immunoSEQ multiplex PCR, and the TCRdb table lists in-frame clones only, not all of them. The sample holds approximately 100,000 clones, approximately 90% seen once. Patients with a history of autoimmune disease or on systemic immunosuppression were excluded. Sequences were derived from CD4+ or CD8+ T cells sorted from blood, sampled in a trial of the OX40 agonist ivuxolimab. The V gene is TRBV4-3, the J gene TRBJ2-7; D may correspond to TRBD1 or TRBD2 (5 bases each). The receptor comes from an adult with an advanced solid tumor such as melanoma, head and neck, liver or kidney cancer. The CDR3 is CASSQEVQGRYEQYF. In nucleotides, the CDR3 is TGCGCCAGCAGCCAAGAAGTGCAGGGACGATACGAGCAGTACTTC.